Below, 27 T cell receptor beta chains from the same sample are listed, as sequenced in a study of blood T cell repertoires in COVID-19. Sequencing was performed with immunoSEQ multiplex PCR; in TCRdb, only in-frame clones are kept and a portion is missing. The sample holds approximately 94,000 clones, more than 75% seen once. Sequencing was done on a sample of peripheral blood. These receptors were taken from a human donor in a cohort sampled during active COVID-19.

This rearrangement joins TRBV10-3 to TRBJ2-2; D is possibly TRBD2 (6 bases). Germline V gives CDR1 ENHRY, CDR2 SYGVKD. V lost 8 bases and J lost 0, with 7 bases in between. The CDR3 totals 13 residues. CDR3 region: CAIGEANTGELFF. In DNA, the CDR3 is TGTGCCATCGGGGAGGCGAACACCGGGGAGCTGTTTTTT.

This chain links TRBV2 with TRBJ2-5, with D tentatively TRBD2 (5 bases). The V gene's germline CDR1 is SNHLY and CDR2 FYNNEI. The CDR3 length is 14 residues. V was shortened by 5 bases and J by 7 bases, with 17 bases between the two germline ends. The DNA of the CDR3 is TGTGCCAGCAGTCTTGAGAGGGAGAAAGGGACCCAGTACTTC. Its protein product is CASSLEREKGTQYF.

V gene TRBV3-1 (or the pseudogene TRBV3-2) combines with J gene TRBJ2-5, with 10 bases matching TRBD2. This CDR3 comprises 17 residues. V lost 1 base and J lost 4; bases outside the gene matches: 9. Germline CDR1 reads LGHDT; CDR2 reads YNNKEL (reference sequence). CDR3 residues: CASSQANLAGVRETQYF. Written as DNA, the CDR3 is TGTGCCAGCAGCCAAGCGAATCTAGCGGGAGTTCGAGAGACCCAGTACTTC.

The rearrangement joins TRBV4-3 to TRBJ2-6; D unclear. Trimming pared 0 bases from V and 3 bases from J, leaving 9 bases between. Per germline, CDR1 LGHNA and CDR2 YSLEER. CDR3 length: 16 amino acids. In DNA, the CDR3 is TGCGCCAGCAGCCAAGATAGAGGCCTTGGGGCCAACGTCCTGACTTTC. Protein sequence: CASSQDRGLGANVLTF.

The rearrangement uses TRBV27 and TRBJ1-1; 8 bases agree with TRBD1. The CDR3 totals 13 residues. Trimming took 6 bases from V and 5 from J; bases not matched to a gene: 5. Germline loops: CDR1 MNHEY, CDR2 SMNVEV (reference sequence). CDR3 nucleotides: TGTGCCAGCAGACGACAGGGGAGGACTGAAGCTTTCTTT. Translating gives CASRRQGRTEAFF.

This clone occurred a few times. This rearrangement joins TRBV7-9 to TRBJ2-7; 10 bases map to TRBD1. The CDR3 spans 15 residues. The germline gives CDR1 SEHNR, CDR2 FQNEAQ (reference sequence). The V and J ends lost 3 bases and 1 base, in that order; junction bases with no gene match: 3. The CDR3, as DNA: TGTGCCAGCAGCTTTTGGGACAGGGGATCCTACGAGCAGTACTTC. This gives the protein CASSFWDRGSYEQYF.

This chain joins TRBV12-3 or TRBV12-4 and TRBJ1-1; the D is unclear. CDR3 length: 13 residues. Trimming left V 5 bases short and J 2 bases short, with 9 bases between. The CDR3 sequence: CASSPQENTEAFF. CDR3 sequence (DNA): TGTGCCAGCAGTCCGCAGGAAAACACTGAAGCTTTCTTT.

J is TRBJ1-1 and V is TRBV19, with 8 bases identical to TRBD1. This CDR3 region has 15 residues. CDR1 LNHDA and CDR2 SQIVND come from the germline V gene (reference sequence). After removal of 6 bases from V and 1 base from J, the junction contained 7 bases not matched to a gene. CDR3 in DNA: TGTGCCAGTAGACGGCCAGGGGGCAGGAACACTGAAGCTTTCTTT. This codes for CASRRPGGRNTEAFF.

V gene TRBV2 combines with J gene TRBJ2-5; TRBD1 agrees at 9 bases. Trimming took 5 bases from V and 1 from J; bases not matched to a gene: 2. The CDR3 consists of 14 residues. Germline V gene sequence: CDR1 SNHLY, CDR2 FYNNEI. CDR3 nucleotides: TGTGCCAGCAGTCGGGACAGGGCCCAAGAGACCCAGTACTTC. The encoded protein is CASSRDRAQETQYF.

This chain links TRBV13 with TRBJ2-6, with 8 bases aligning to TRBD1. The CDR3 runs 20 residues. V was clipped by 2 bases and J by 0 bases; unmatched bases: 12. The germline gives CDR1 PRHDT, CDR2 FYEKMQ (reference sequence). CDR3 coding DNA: TGTGCCAGCAGCTTACCATCTGCAGGGGGCTTTTCCTCTGGGGCCAACGTCCTGACTTTC. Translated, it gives CASSLPSAGGFSSGANVLTF.

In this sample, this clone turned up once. The CDR3 DNA reads TGCGCCAGCAGCCCGACGACAGGGTATAATGAAAAACTGTTTTTT. It yields the protein CASSPTTGYNEKLFF. The chain joins TRBV4-3 to TRBJ1-4; 7 bases are a match to TRBD1. V shed 4 bases and J 4 bases; nucleotides not matched to a gene: 6. This CDR3 comprises 15 residues. Germline V gene sequence: CDR1 LGHNA, CDR2 YSLEER.

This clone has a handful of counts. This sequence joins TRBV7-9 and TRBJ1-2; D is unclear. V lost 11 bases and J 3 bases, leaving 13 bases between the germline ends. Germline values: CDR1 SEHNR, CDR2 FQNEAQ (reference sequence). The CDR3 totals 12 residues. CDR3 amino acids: CAGEWGDYGYTF. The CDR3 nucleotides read TGTGCCGGAGAGTGGGGAGACTATGGCTACACCTTC.

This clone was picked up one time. CDR3 DNA: TGTGCCAGCAGCGCGAGAACAGGGACGATTGCCTACGAGCAGTACTTC. It translates to CASSARTGTIAYEQYF. The chain employs TRBV7-2 and TRBJ2-7, with D perhaps matching TRBD1 (6 bases). V lost 5 bases and J lost 2, with 19 bases in between. Germline V lookup: CDR1 SGHTA, CDR2 FQGNSA. This CDR3 contains 16 residues.

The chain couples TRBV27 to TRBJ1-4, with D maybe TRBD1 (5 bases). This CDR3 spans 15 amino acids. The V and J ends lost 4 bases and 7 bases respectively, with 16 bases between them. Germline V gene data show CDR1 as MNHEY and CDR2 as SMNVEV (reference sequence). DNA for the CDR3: TGTGCCAGCAGTTCCCAACAGTTGGGGCTTGAAAAACTGTTTTTT. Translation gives CASSSQQLGLEKLFF.

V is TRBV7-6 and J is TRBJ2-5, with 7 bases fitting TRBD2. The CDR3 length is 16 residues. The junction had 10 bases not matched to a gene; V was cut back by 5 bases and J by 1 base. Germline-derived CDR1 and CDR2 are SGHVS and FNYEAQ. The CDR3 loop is CASSPQGGVRQETQYF. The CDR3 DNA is TGTGCCAGCAGCCCGCAGGGAGGGGTCCGCCAAGAGACCCAGTACTTC.

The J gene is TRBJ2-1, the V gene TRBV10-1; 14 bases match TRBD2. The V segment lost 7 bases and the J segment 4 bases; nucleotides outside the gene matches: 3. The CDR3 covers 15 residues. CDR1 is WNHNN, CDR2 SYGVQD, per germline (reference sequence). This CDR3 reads CASTRLAGGYNEQFF. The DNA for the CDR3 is TGCGCCAGCACCCGACTAGCGGGAGGGTACAATGAGCAGTTCTTC.

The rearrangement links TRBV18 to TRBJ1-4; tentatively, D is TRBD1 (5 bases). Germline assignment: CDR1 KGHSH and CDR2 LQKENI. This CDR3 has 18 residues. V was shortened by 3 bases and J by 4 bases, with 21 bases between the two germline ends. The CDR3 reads CASSPFFGARLFNEKLFF. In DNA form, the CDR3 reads TGTGCCAGCTCACCGTTTTTTGGGGCCCGCTTGTTTAATGAAAAACTGTTTTTT.

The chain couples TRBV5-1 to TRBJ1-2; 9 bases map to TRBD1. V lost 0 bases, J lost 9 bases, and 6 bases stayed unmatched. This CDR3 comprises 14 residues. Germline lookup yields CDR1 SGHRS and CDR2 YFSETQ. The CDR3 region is CASSLDPGTGSYTF. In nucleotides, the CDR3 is TGCGCCAGCAGCTTGGACCCCGGGACAGGGAGCTACACCTTC.

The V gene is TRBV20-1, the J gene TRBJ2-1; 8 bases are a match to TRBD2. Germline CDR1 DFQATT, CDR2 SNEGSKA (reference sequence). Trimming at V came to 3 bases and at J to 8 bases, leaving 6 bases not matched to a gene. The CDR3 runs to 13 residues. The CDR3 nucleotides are TGCAGTGCTAGTTCACCGGGAGGGTATGAGCAGTTCTTC. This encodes CSASSPGGYEQFF.

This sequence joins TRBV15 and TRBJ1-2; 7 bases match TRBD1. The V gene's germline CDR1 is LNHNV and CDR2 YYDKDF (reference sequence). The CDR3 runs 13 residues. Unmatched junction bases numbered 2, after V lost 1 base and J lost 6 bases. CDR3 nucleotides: TGTGCCACCAGCAGAGTCACAGGGGATGGCTACACCTTC. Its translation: CATSRVTGDGYTF.

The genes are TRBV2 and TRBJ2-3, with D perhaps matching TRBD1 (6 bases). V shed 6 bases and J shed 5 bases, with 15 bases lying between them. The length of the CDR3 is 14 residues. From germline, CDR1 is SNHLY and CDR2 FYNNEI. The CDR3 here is CASRIQGPGDTQYF. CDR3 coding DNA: TGTGCCAGCAGGATACAGGGTCCTGGAGATACGCAGTATTTT.

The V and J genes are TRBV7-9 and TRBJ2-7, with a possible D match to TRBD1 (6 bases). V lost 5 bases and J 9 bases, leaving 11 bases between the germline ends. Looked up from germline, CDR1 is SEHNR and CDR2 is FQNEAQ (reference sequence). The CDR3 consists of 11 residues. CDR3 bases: TGTGCCAGCAGCCAACAGGGCGGGCAGTACTTC. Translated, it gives CASSQQGGQYF.

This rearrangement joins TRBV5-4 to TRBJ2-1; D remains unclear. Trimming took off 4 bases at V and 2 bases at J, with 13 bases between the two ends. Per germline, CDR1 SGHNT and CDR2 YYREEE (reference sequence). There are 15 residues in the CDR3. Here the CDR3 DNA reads TGTGCCAGCAGCCTCGGCCAGGTTACCTACAATGAGCAGTTCTTC. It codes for CASSLGQVTYNEQFF.

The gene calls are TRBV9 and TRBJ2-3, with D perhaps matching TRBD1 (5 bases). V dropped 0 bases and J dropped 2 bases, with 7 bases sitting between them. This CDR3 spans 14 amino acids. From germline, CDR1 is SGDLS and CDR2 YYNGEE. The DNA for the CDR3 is TGTGCCAGCAGCGTAGAAGGACACACAGATACGCAGTATTTT. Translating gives CASSVEGHTDTQYF.

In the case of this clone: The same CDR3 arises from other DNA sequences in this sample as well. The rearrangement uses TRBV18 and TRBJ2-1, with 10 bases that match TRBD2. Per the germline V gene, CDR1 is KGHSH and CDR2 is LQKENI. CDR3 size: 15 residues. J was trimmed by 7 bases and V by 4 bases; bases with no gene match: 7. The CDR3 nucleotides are TGTGCCAGCTCACGGGCTAGCGGGAGCATAAATGAGCAGTTCTTC. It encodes CASSRASGSINEQFF.

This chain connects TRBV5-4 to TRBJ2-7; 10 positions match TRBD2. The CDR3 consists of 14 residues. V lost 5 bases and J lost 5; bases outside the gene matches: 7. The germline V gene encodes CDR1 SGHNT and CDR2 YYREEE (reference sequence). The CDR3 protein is CASRPAGGLDEQYF. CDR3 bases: TGTGCCAGCAGGCCAGCGGGAGGGTTGGACGAGCAGTACTTC.

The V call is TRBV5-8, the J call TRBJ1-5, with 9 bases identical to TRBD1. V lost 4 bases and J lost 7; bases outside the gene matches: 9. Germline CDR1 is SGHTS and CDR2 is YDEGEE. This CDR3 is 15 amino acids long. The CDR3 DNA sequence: TGTGCCAGCAGCCTCAGGGACAGGGACGGGCAGCCCCAGCATTTT. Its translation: CASSLRDRDGQPQHF.